The 32 T cell receptor beta chains below were found in one sample sequenced in a study of immune evolution from preneoplasia to lung adenocarcinoma. Clones were read by immunoSEQ multiplex PCR, and TCRdb kept only the in-frame ones, dropping some. The sample has thousands of clones; around four fifths are singletons. Source material: FFPE adjacent normal lung tissue. The receptors shown here come from a donor aged 70 or older with lung adenocarcinoma.

The genes are TRBV7-3 and TRBJ2-7, with D possibly being TRBD2 (5 bases). The ends were cut back, 2 bases at V and 9 bases at J, with 14 bases in the middle. Germline-derived CDR1 and CDR2 are SGHTA and FQGTGA. The CDR3 loop spans 13 amino acids. DNA for the CDR3: TGTGCCAGCAGCTTAGGCCCCGGGGTTGGGCAGTACTTC. It specifies CASSLGPGVGQYF.

The chain joins TRBV27 to TRBJ2-7; D unresolved. Germline values: CDR1 MNHEY, CDR2 SMNVEV (reference sequence). V was trimmed by 6 bases and J by 3 bases, leaving 12 bases between them. This CDR3 has 13 residues. CDR3 bases: TGTGCCAGCAGAAAAAAGGGCCTCTACGAGCAGTACTTC. It yields the protein CASRKKGLYEQYF.

The V and J genes are TRBV5-5 and TRBJ2-7, with D possibly TRBD2 on 5 matching bases. From germline, CDR1 is SGHKS and CDR2 YYEKEE (reference sequence). This CDR3 spans 14 amino acids. V was trimmed by 2 bases and J by 5 bases, leaving 14 bases between them. The CDR3 here is CASSFRTGENEQYF. DNA of the CDR3: TGTGCCAGCAGCTTCCGGACTGGGGAGAACGAGCAGTACTTC.

The J gene is TRBJ2-5, the V gene TRBV9; possible D gene TRBD1, 7 bases. Trimming stripped 0 bases from V and 4 bases from J, with 10 bases between. The CDR3 covers 14 residues. Germline CDR1 SGDLS, CDR2 YYNGEE. CDR3 in DNA: TGTGCCAGCAGCGTAGTTCAGGGGGGAGAGACCCAGTACTTC. Protein: CASSVVQGGETQYF.

The V gene is TRBV19, the J gene TRBJ1-5; D is undetermined. Germline lookup yields CDR1 LNHDA and CDR2 SQIVND (reference sequence). The CDR3 extends over 12 amino acids. The V and J ends lost 11 bases and 3 bases respectively, with 11 bases between them. As DNA, the CDR3 is TGTGCCTCGAGGTTTCCCAATCAGCCCCAGCATTTT. Amino acids: CASRFPNQPQHF.

To note about this clone: This specimen includes other DNA sequences encoding the same CDR3. V and J are TRBV2 and TRBJ2-1; D may match TRBD1 or TRBD2 (5 bases each). Between the trimmed V and J ends, which lost 6 bases and 7 bases, there was a span of 10 bases. There are 12 residues in the CDR3. The germline V gene has CDR1 SNHLY and CDR2 FYNNEI. CDR3 residues: CASRVEGNEQFF. The CDR3 DNA sequence: TGTGCCAGCAGGGTCGAGGGGAATGAGCAGTTCTTC.

The chain joins TRBV9 to TRBJ2-1; TRBD2 might be the D (6 bases). This CDR3 spans 17 amino acids. From germline, CDR1 is SGDLS and CDR2 YYNGEE. With 0 bases removed from V and 6 bases from J, the gap between germline ends came to 19 bases. DNA of the CDR3: TGTGCCAGCAGCGTAGGGGCGGGAAAGGGGAGTAGCAATGAGCAGTTCTTC. Translating gives CASSVGAGKGSSNEQFF.

The rearrangement uses TRBV7-9 and TRBJ2-7; D not certain. V lost 0 bases and J 5 bases, leaving 11 bases between the germline ends. CDR3 length equals 14 residues. From germline, CDR1 is SEHNR and CDR2 FQNEAQ (reference sequence). For the CDR3, the DNA is TGTGCCAGCAGCTTAGCGCAGGTTTCCGACGAGCAGTACTTC. Its protein is CASSLAQVSDEQYF.

The CDR3, as DNA: TGTGCCAGCAGCTTGTTCGTTGGAGGGTTCACAGATACGCAGTATTTT. This encodes CASSLFVGGFTDTQYF. V usage is TRBV5-4 and J usage is TRBJ2-3, with a weak D call TRBD2 (6 bases). This CDR3 has 16 residues. V dropped 1 base and J dropped 2 bases, with 14 bases sitting between them. Per the germline V gene, CDR1 is SGHNT and CDR2 is YYREEE (reference sequence).

V is TRBV20-1 and J is TRBJ2-7; tentatively, D is TRBD2 (6 bases). The CDR3 runs to 11 residues. Germline CDR1 reads DFQATT; CDR2 reads SNEGSKA (reference sequence). The CDR3 sequence is CSPTRDYEQYF. CDR3 DNA sequence: TGCAGCCCAACGCGGGACTACGAGCAGTACTTC.

J is TRBJ2-3 and V is TRBV11-3, with D hard to call. Trimming removed 5 bases at V and 2 bases at J, with 14 bases between. CDR3 length equals 15 residues. Germline V CDR1 and CDR2: SGHNT, YENEEA. CDR3 coding DNA: TGTGCCAGCAGCCCCTCGGTCGGTAACACAGATACGCAGTATTTT. This codes for CASSPSVGNTDTQYF.

The chain uses TRBV7-9 and TRBJ2-3, with D possibly matching TRBD2 (6 bases). Per the germline V gene, CDR1 is SEHNR and CDR2 is FQNEAQ (reference sequence). The CDR3 loop spans 18 amino acids. The V gene lost 2 bases and the J gene lost 2 bases, with 20 bases spanning the gap. CDR3 in amino acids: CASSLNPRGLNLTDTQYF. CDR3 DNA sequence: TGTGCCAGCAGCTTAAACCCCCGGGGGTTGAATCTCACAGATACGCAGTATTTT.

This chain links TRBV7-9 with TRBJ2-7; the D call may be TRBD1 or TRBD2 (6 bases each). Germline assignment: CDR1 SEHNR and CDR2 FQNEAQ (reference sequence). This CDR3 is built from 13 residues. V was trimmed by 8 bases and J by 5 bases, leaving 16 bases between them. This CDR3 is CASGGPNRNEQYF. In nucleotides, the CDR3 is TGTGCCAGCGGGGGGCCAAACCGGAACGAGCAGTACTTC.

The rearrangement uses TRBV7-9 and TRBJ2-7; the D is unclear. The CDR3 extends over 14 amino acids. V was trimmed by 4 bases and J by 2 bases, leaving 12 bases between them. The germline V gene encodes CDR1 SEHNR and CDR2 FQNEAQ (reference sequence). Here the CDR3 reads CASSSQNTAYEQYF. The DNA of the CDR3 is TGTGCCAGCAGCTCCCAGAACACTGCCTACGAGCAGTACTTC.

This clone showed up just once. The chain combines TRBV7-6 with TRBJ2-7, with TRBD2 matching 10 bases. The ends lost 5 bases at V and 4 bases at J; junction bases unmatched: 5. CDR3 length: 14 residues. CDR1 and CDR2 from the germline V gene are SGHVS and FNYEAQ. This CDR3 reads CASSRTSGKYEQYF. CDR3 nucleotide sequence: TGTGCCAGCAGCCGCACTAGCGGGAAATACGAGCAGTACTTC.

This clone was picked up one time. The genes are TRBV7-2 and TRBJ2-7, with D unclear. This CDR3 is built from 13 residues. Trimming pared 5 bases from V and 3 bases from J, leaving 11 bases between. The germline V gene has CDR1 SGHTA and CDR2 FQGNSA. CDR3 in DNA: TGTGCCAGCAGCAAGACTCTCAGCTACGAGCAGTACTTC. Amino acid sequence: CASSKTLSYEQYF.

The chain joins TRBV6-5 to TRBJ2-5, with D possibly TRBD1 on 7 matching bases. The V end lost 6 bases, the J end lost 4 bases, and 15 bases lay between the germline ends. The length of the CDR3 is 14 residues. CDR1 and CDR2 from the germline V gene are MNHEY and SVGAGI. The CDR3 loop is CASSRGVGPETQYF. The CDR3, as DNA: TGTGCCAGCAGCAGGGGGGTAGGGCCAGAGACCCAGTACTTC.

V usage is TRBV6-5 and J usage is TRBJ2-1, with TRBD2 matching over 8 bases. CDR3 length: 15 residues. Per germline, CDR1 MNHEY and CDR2 SVGAGI. The V gene end was trimmed by 10 bases and the J gene end by 8 bases; junction bases not matched to a gene: 16. The CDR3 protein is CATRSSLAARDEQFF. The CDR3 DNA sequence: TGTGCCACCCGATCCTCACTAGCGGCTAGGGATGAGCAGTTCTTC.

The chain employs TRBV28 and TRBJ1-2, with D possibly TRBD1 on 5 matching bases. The CDR3 contains 15 residues. Germline loops: CDR1 MDHEN, CDR2 SYDVKM. V was clipped by 3 bases and J by 5 bases, with 16 bases between them. The CDR3 is CASSFQGTLIYGYTF. The DNA of the CDR3 is TGTGCCAGCAGTTTCCAAGGGACCTTAATTTATGGCTACACCTTC.

The V gene is TRBV28, the J gene TRBJ2-5; 8 bases agree with TRBD2. V lost 5 bases, J lost 4 bases, and 9 bases stayed unmatched. This CDR3 region has 15 residues. Germline V gene sequence: CDR1 MDHEN, CDR2 SYDVKM. As DNA, the CDR3 is TGTGCCAGCAGTCTTGGACTAGCCCCAGGAGAGACCCAGTACTTC. Protein: CASSLGLAPGETQYF.

V usage is TRBV29-1 and J usage is TRBJ2-2; D is possibly TRBD1 (6 bases). CDR1 is SQVTM, CDR2 ANQGSEA, per germline. The CDR3 consists of 13 residues. Trimming stripped 6 bases from V and 5 bases from J, with 13 bases between. This CDR3 is CSVGARKTGELFF. Written as DNA, the CDR3 is TGCAGCGTGGGGGCCAGGAAAACCGGGGAGCTGTTTTTT.

This chain uses TRBV28 with TRBJ2-6; 7 bases agree with TRBD2. Trimming took 8 bases from V and 1 from J; bases not matched to a gene: 11. CDR3 length: 17 residues. Germline V gives CDR1 MDHEN, CDR2 SYDVKM. The CDR3 is CASYPGGLSSGANVLTF. As DNA, the CDR3 is TGTGCCAGCTATCCGGGAGGATTATCGTCTGGGGCCAACGTCCTGACTTTC.

The chain has TRBV7-8 and TRBJ2-7; D is ambiguous. V was clipped by 5 bases and J by 0 bases, with 11 bases between them. The CDR3 length is 14 residues. The V gene's germline CDR1 is SGHVS and CDR2 FQNEAQ. CDR3 residues: CASSPRSRSYEQYF. CDR3 nucleotide sequence: TGTGCCAGCAGCCCTCGGTCACGCTCCTACGAGCAGTACTTC.

The CDR3 sequence is CASSFSYEQYF. DNA of the CDR3: TGTGCCAGCAGTTTTTCATACGAGCAGTACTTC. This chain links TRBV6-1 with TRBJ2-7; D not resolved. The CDR3 covers 11 residues. Germline assignment: CDR1 MNHNS and CDR2 SASEGT. Trimming removed 5 bases at V and 4 bases at J, with 6 bases between.

This clone was recorded a few times. The chain links TRBV5-1 to TRBJ2-3; D ambiguous. Germline V gene lookup returns CDR1 SGHRS and CDR2 YFSETQ. V was pared by 2 bases and J by 0 bases, with 10 bases between. The CDR3 consists of 15 residues. CDR3 coding DNA: TGCGCCAGCAGCTTTGTGGGGTCTAGCACAGATACGCAGTATTTT. Translation gives CASSFVGSSTDTQYF.

The chain recombines TRBV19 with TRBJ2-2; 13 bases align to TRBD2. This CDR3 comprises 17 residues. V was pared by 5 bases and J by 4 bases, with 7 bases of the junction left unmatched. The germline V gene encodes CDR1 LNHDA and CDR2 SQIVND (reference sequence). CDR3 sequence: CASSRKGLAGFTGELFF. The CDR3 bases are TGTGCCAGTAGTCGCAAGGGACTAGCGGGGTTCACCGGGGAGCTGTTTTTT.

V is TRBV28 and J is TRBJ1-4, with D perhaps TRBD1 (6 bases). V lost 5 bases and J 5 bases, leaving 24 bases between the germline ends. The V gene's germline CDR1 is MDHEN and CDR2 SYDVKM. This CDR3 spans 18 amino acids. The DNA for the CDR3 is TGTGCCAGCAGTCCGCGAAGGGGGGGACGAGGACGGAATGAAAAACTGTTTTTT. This codes for CASSPRRGGRGRNEKLFF.

In its sample, this clone was seen once. V is TRBV29-1 and J is TRBJ2-7; D gene unclear. Between the trimmed V and J ends, which lost 5 bases and 0 bases, there was a span of 14 bases. CDR1 and CDR2 from the germline V gene are SQVTM and ANQGSEA. The CDR3 runs to 14 residues. CDR3 coding DNA: TGCAGCGTTTATTATGTAGGAAGCTCCTACGAGCAGTACTTC. Amino acids: CSVYYVGSSYEQYF.

In the case of this clone: At one end the junction does not follow the germline gene, possibly because of a read error. V is TRBV7-6 and J is TRBJ2-7; TRBD2 matches at 11 bases. The CDR3 covers 16 residues. Germline values: CDR1 SGHVS, CDR2 FNYEAQ. The CDR3 sequence: CASSRTSGRGSGVLDF. The CDR3 bases are TGTGCCAGCAGCAGAACTAGCGGGAGAGGTAGTGGGGTACTTGACTTC.

The J gene is TRBJ1-2, the V gene TRBV9; 10 positions agree with TRBD1. V lost 3 bases to trimming and J lost 8 bases; unmatched junction nucleotides: 13. Germline CDR1 and CDR2: SGDLS and YYNGEE. CDR3 length: 16 amino acids. The CDR3 sequence is CASSAGINGQGGGYTF. The CDR3 DNA reads as TGTGCCAGCAGCGCGGGCATAAACGGACAGGGGGGCGGCTACACCTTC.

The chain couples TRBV5-4 to TRBJ2-3; no reliable D call. V was pared by 4 bases and J by 2 bases, with 8 bases between. This CDR3 contains 13 residues. Germline V lookup: CDR1 SGHNT, CDR2 YYREEE (reference sequence). CDR3 sequence reads: CASSIDSTDTQYF. For the CDR3, the DNA is TGTGCCAGCAGCATTGACTCCACAGATACGCAGTATTTT. The whole variable domain, remainder taken from reference TRBV5-4 and TRBJ2-3, is ETGVTQSPTHLIKTRGQQVTLRCSSQSGHNTVSWYQQALGQGPQFIFQYYREEENGRGNFPPRFSGLQFPNYSSELNVNALELDDSALYLCASSIDSTDTQYFGPGTRLTVL.

The rearrangement joins TRBV7-8 to TRBJ1-5, with a weak D call TRBD1 (6 bases). The CDR3 consists of 18 residues. The ends were cut back, 2 bases at V and 5 bases at J, with 22 bases in the middle. Germline V gives CDR1 SGHVS, CDR2 FQNEAQ. DNA of the CDR3: TGTGCCAGCAGCTTACGGGGGCCTGGCGGGGGCGTCGATCAGCCCCAGCATTTT. This gives the protein CASSLRGPGGGVDQPQHF.